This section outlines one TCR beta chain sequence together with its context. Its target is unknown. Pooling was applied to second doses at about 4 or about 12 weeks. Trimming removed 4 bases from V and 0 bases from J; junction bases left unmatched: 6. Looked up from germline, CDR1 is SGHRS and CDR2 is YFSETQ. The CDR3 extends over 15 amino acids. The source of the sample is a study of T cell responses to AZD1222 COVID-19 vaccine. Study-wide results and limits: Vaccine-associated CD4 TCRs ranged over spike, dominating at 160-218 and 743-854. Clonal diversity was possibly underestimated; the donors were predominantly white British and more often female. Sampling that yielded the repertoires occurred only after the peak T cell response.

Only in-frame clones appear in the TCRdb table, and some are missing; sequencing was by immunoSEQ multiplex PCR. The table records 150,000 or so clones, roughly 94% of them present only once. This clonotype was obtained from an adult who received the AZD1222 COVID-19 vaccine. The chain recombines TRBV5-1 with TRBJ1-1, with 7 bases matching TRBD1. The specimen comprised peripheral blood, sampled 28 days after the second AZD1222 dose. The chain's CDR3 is CASSVNRGMNTEAFF. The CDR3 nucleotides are TGCGCCAGCAGCGTTAACAGGGGTATGAACACTGAAGCTTTCTTT.